A selection of T cell receptor beta chains follows, all from one sample in a study of shared clonotypes between healthy human individuals. Clones were sequenced by immunoSEQ multiplex PCR, and TCRdb holds only the in-frame ones, with some missing. The table lists around 620,000 clones, approximately 95% of them singletons, with around 0.11% in the top ten. Sequenced sample: naive CD8+ T cells sorted from blood. These receptor sequences come from a woman aged 25 to 39 in good health. CDR3s include the opening cysteine and the closing phenylalanine or tryptophan. A D gene is named only where the DNA matches it firmly. The size of a clone is reported for some rows only, either as once, few or many, or as a class for expanded clones.

V gene,D gene,clone size,J gene,CDR3 protein,CDR3 DNA
TRBV7-9,TRBD2,-,TRBJ2-7,CASSLGTSVTYEQYF,TGTGCCAGCAGCTTAGGGACTAGCGTAACCTACGAGCAGTACTTC
TRBV27,-,-,TRBJ1-1,CASSLGPPGSTEAFF,TGTGCCAGCAGTTTAGGCCCACCAGGGAGCACTGAAGCTTTCTTT
TRBV10-2,TRBD1,-,TRBJ2-3,CASSEEDRSTDTQYF,TGCGCCAGCAGTGAGGAGGACAGGAGCACAGATACGCAGTATTTT
TRBV10-3,-,-,TRBJ2-7,CAISEILYEQYF,TGTGCCATCAGTGAGATCTTGTACGAGCAGTACTTC
TRBV19,TRBD2,-,TRBJ2-1,CASSILAGSGNEQFF,TGTGCCAGTAGTATACTAGCGGGTTCCGGCAATGAGCAGTTCTTC
TRBV29-1,-,-,TRBJ1-1,CSVYDGGATEAFF,TGCAGCGTTTACGACGGGGGGGCCACTGAAGCTTTCTTT
TRBV9,-,-,TRBJ1-1,CASSVGQAGSNTEAFF,TGTGCCAGCAGCGTAGGACAGGCAGGGTCAAACACTGAAGCTTTCTTT
TRBV7-9,-,-,TRBJ1-4,CASSSPPGELATNEKLFF,TGTGCCAGCAGCTCTCCCCCTGGGGAGCTCGCGACTAATGAAAAACTGTTTTTT
TRBV28,TRBD1,-,TRBJ2-2,CASRGTGWSGELFF,TGTGCCAGCAGAGGGACAGGGTGGTCCGGGGAGCTGTTTTTT
TRBV28,-,-,TRBJ2-7,CASSFLSQEGLTYEQYF,TGTGCCAGCAGTTTTCTCTCGCAGGAGGGGTTAACCTACGAGCAGTACTTC
TRBV7-9,-,-,TRBJ1-1,CASSLAVTENTEAFF,TGTGCCAGCAGCTTAGCTGTGACAGAGAACACTGAAGCTTTCTTT
TRBV19,-,-,TRBJ1-5,CASMGLETVRQPQHF,TGTGCCAGTATGGGCCTGGAGACCGTCCGTCAGCCCCAGCATTTT
TRBV19,TRBD1,-,TRBJ2-2,CASSRDREGAAGELFF,TGTGCCAGTAGTAGGGACAGGGAAGGAGCCGCCGGGGAGCTGTTTTTT
TRBV19,TRBD1,-,TRBJ1-1,CASSVDRETDDTEAFF,TGTGCCAGTAGTGTTGACAGGGAGACGGACGACACTGAAGCTTTCTTT
TRBV28,-,-,TRBJ2-7,CASSFWGEQYF,TGTGCCAGCAGTTTCTGGGGGGAGCAGTACTTC
TRBV30,-,-,TRBJ1-5,CAWSEESHSNQPQHF,TGTGCCTGGAGCGAGGAGTCCCATAGCAATCAGCCCCAGCATTTT
TRBV5-6,TRBD1,-,TRBJ1-2,CASRVTGINYGYTF,TGTGCCAGCCGCGTGACAGGGATTAACTATGGCTACACCTTC
TRBV5-1,-,-,TRBJ1-1,CASSLAGNTEAFF,TGCGCCAGCAGCTTGGCCGGGAACACTGAAGCTTTCTTT
TRBV7-9,-,-,TRBJ1-1,CASSLVGQGPEAFF,TGTGCCAGCAGCTTAGTAGGGCAGGGCCCTGAAGCTTTCTTT
TRBV28,-,-,TRBJ2-7,CASSLMGAGPQVEQYF,TGTGCCAGCAGTCTTATGGGTGCAGGGCCTCAAGTAGAGCAGTACTTC
TRBV4-1,-,-,TRBJ2-7,CASSQGLWGHEQYF,TGCGCCAGCAGCCAAGGACTTTGGGGCCACGAGCAGTACTTC
TRBV13,-,-,TRBJ2-1,CASSALSGDSSYNEQFF,TGTGCCAGCAGCGCTCTTAGCGGGGACAGCTCCTACAATGAGCAGTTCTTC
TRBV5-4,-,-,TRBJ2-7,CASSLGQGTREQYF,TGTGCCAGCAGCTTGGGGCAGGGGACTCGCGAGCAGTACTTC
TRBV4-1,TRBD1,-,TRBJ2-7,CASSQEGWGQGEYEQYF,TGCGCCAGCAGCCAAGAAGGCTGGGGACAGGGGGAGTACGAGCAGTACTTC
TRBV29-1,-,-,TRBJ2-7,CSVGLVMGSYEQYF,TGCAGCGTTGGATTGGTGATGGGCTCCTACGAGCAGTACTTC
TRBV5-6,TRBD1,-,TRBJ2-3,CASSKGAVRSDTQYF,TGTGCCAGCAGCAAGGGGGCGGTACGGTCAGATACGCAGTATTTT
TRBV5-5,TRBD1,once,TRBJ1-2,CASSLADRAYYGYTF,TGTGCCAGCAGCTTGGCCGACAGGGCTTACTATGGCTACACCTTC
TRBV2,-,-,TRBJ1-1,CASSGRMNTEAFF,TGTGCCAGCAGTGGGCGTATGAACACTGAAGCTTTCTTT
TRBV7-8,-,once,TRBJ2-1,CASSLGGIYNEQFF,TGTGCCAGCAGCTTAGGGGGGATCTACAATGAGCAGTTCTTC
TRBV28,-,-,TRBJ2-2,CASRGRVLGEANTGELFF,TGTGCCAGCAGAGGACGCGTGCTTGGCGAAGCGAACACCGGGGAGCTGTTTTTT
TRBV21-1,-,-,TRBJ1-1,CASSKVWRGVRKNTEAFF,TGTGCCAGCAGCAAAGTTTGGAGGGGAGTAAGGAAGAACACTGAAGCTTTCTTT
TRBV29-1,TRBD1,-,TRBJ2-7,CSVEEIRQGAQGEQYF,TGCAGCGTTGAAGAGATCCGACAGGGGGCGCAGGGCGAGCAGTACTTC
TRBV11-3,-,-,TRBJ2-7,CASSIPLREVYEQYF,TGTGCCAGCAGCATACCCTTGAGGGAAGTATACGAGCAGTACTTC
TRBV11-2,-,-,TRBJ1-4,CASSLIDLTNEKLFF,TGTGCCAGCAGCCTAATAGACTTGACTAATGAAAAACTGTTTTTT
TRBV15,-,-,TRBJ2-3,CATSTPIITQGRDTDTQYF,TGTGCCACCAGCACACCGATAATAACGCAGGGGAGGGACACAGATACGCAGTATTTT
TRBV30,-,-,TRBJ2-7,CAVRDGSYEQYF,TGTGCCGTTAGGGACGGATCCTACGAGCAGTACTTC
TRBV19,-,-,TRBJ1-1,CASSMAQGNTEAFF,TGTGCCAGTAGTATGGCCCAGGGGAACACTGAAGCTTTCTTT
TRBV5-5,-,-,TRBJ2-7,CASSLSLGITYEQYF,TGTGCCAGCAGCTTGAGTCTCGGGATCACCTACGAGCAGTACTTC
TRBV9,-,-,TRBJ1-2,CASSVGGDLGYTF,TGTGCCAGCAGCGTAGGAGGGGACCTTGGCTACACCTTC
TRBV2,TRBD2,-,TRBJ2-1,CASSSPTGLAGAGVSYNEQFF,TGTGCCAGCAGCTCTCCTACTGGACTAGCGGGAGCGGGGGTCTCCTACAATGAGCAGTTCTTC
TRBV4-1,-,-,TRBJ2-3,CASSQERAAGSTDTQYF,TGCGCCAGCAGCCAAGAAAGAGCGGCGGGATCCACAGATACGCAGTATTTT
TRBV27,-,-,TRBJ2-7,CASSLRGVRYEQYF,TGTGCCAGCAGTTTGAGGGGCGTTCGGTACGAGCAGTACTTC
TRBV19,-,once,TRBJ2-7,CATRQGYEQYF,TGTGCCACACGCCAGGGTTACGAGCAGTACTTC
TRBV5-6,-,-,TRBJ2-7,CASRAGSSYEQYF,TGTGCCAGCAGGGCCGGGAGCTCCTACGAGCAGTACTTC